The clone carrying this T cell receptor (beta chain) was recorded at least ten times. What it recognizes is unknown. This sample is drawn from a study of T cells in Graves' hyperthyroidism and ophthalmopathy. Study-wide context: Before treatment of any kind, peripheral blood was taken at initial diagnosis.

Amplification targeted TCR beta CDR3 regions from RNA transcripts. First-round RT-PCR targeting the TCR CDR3 was performed with the HTBI primer set. MiXCR was run by TCRdb on the multiplex PCR reads, yielding one entry per CDR3 protein. Of 600,000 or so distinct CDR3 sequences detected, around 14% appear once; the ten largest clones hold over 6%. With duration under 3 months, ophthalmopathy was active: Clinical Activity Score at least 3, NOSPECS at least 4. Study observations and caveats: Most thyroid clonotypes expanded above 0.001 were also detected in blood. The model identified upcoming ophthalmopathy a median approximately 6.4 months ahead of onset.

This TCR was sampled from a woman between 18 and 29 years old with Graves' ophthalmopathy. Sequenced sample: blood.

CDR3 amino acids: CASSFQGLTQYF. For the CDR3, the DNA is TGTGCCAGCAGCTTTCAGGGGTTGACCCAGTACTTC. The chain recombines TRBV11-3 with TRBJ2-5; weak D call: TRBD1 (6 bases). Trimming stripped 3 bases from V and 7 bases from J, with 9 bases between. Germline CDR1 and CDR2: SGHNT and YENEEA. The CDR3 is 12 amino acids.